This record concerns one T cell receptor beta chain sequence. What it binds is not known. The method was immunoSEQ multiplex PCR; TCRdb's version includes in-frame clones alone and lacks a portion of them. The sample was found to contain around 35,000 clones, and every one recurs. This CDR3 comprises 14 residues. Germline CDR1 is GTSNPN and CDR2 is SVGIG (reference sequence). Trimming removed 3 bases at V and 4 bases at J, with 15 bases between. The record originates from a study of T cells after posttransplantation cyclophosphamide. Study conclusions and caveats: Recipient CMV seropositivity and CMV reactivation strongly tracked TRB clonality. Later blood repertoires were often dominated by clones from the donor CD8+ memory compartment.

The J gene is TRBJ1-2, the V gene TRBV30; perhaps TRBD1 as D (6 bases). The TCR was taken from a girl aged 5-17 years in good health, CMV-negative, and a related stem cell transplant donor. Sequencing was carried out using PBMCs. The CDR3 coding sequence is TGTGCCTGGAGGGCCCGGGACACACCCTATGGCTACACCTTC. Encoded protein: CAWRARDTPYGYTF.